This is a list of T cell receptor beta chains from one sample in a study of molecular identifiers for immune sequencing clone quantification. TCRdb reprocessed the PCR reads via MiXCR and lists one record per CDR3 protein. The sample has about half a million distinct CDR3 sequences; roughly 25% are singletons. The sample comprised naive CD8+ T cells from blood, with Jurkat cell RNA spiked in. All receptors come from a human donor in good health. Some libraries in this study had Jurkat cell RNA spiked in. Each CDR3 is given with its conserved first and last residue. The D gene is left open where the match is weak. Size is stated for part of the rows, as once, few or many counts, or as a class when the clone is expanded.

TRBD2	TRBV7-9	TRBJ2-7	NA	TGTGCCAGCAGCGCCGGACTAGCGGGAGGGGGGCACGAGCAGTACTTC	CASSAGLAGGGHEQYF
NA	TRBV2	TRBJ2-6	many	TGTGCCAGCAGTGAAGAGGGTACGCTCTTTGGGGCCAACGTCCTGACTTTC	CASSEEGTLFGANVLTF
TRBD1	TRBV5-4	TRBJ2-7	many	TGTGCCAGCAGCTTCGGGACAGTGGAAGAGCAGTACTTC	CASSFGTVEEQYF
NA	TRBV30	TRBJ2-5	many	TGTGCCTGGAGTGTCGGTAGCGGCCAAGAGACCCAGTACTTC	CAWSVGSGQETQYF
TRBD1	TRBV6-5	TRBJ1-1	few	TGTGCCAGCAGTTCTCTTTCGACAGGGCACACTGAAGCTTTCTTT	CASSSLSTGHTEAFF
TRBD1	TRBV7-9	TRBJ1-2	NA	TGTGCCAGCAGCTTAGGGACAGGAGATAACTATGGCTACACCTTC	CASSLGTGDNYGYTF
NA	TRBV30	TRBJ1-6	NA	TGTGCCTGGAGCTCAGACAGCCACGGTTCACCCCTCCACTTT	CAWSSDSHGSPLHF
TRBD2	TRBV6-2/TRBV6-3	TRBJ2-5	NA	TGTGCCAGCAGTTACTCGAGAGATAGCGGGGGGCAAGAGACCCAGTACTTC	CASSYSRDSGGQETQYF
NA	TRBV27	TRBJ2-2	few	TGTGCCAGCAGTTTTGGGACGACAGCCGGGGAGCTGTTTTTT	CASSFGTTAGELFF
TRBD1	TRBV7-8	TRBJ1-2	NA	TGTGCCAGCAGCTTAGACGGGACAGGCAACTATGGCTACACCTTC	CASSLDGTGNYGYTF
NA	TRBV7-6	TRBJ2-6	NA	TGTGCCAGCAGCTCGGGGTTCACTGGGGCCAACGTCCTGACTTTC	CASSSGFTGANVLTF
TRBD2	TRBV27	TRBJ2-3	few	TGTGCCAGCAGCCCGGGTGTGGGGACTAGCGTTTGGGTCACAGATACGCAGTATTTT	CASSPGVGTSVWVTDTQYF
NA	TRBV19	TRBJ2-5	NA	TGTGCCAGTAGTATTATGGGGGCGTCGTACCAAGAGACCCAGTACTTC	CASSIMGASYQETQYF
NA	TRBV11-2	TRBJ2-7	few	TGTGCCAGCAGCTCCTATACCTACGAGCAGTACTTC	CASSSYTYEQYF
TRBD1	TRBV20-1	TRBJ2-7	few	TGCAGTGCTAGAGATCACGACAGGGGGTACGAGCAGTACTTC	CSARDHDRGYEQYF
NA	TRBV7-9	TRBJ2-7	NA	TGTGCCAGCAGCACACATGGGACCGGGGCTTTCTACGAGCAGTACTTC	CASSTHGTGAFYEQYF
NA	TRBV5-1	TRBJ1-3	NA	TGCGCCAGCAGCTTATATTCAATCAAGAGCTCTGGAAACACCATATATTTT	CASSLYSIKSSGNTIYF
NA	TRBV29-1	TRBJ2-1	many	TGCAGCGTTGAGCGTTTAGTGACAGGTAGGGGGAATGAGCAGTTCTTC	CSVERLVTGRGNEQFF